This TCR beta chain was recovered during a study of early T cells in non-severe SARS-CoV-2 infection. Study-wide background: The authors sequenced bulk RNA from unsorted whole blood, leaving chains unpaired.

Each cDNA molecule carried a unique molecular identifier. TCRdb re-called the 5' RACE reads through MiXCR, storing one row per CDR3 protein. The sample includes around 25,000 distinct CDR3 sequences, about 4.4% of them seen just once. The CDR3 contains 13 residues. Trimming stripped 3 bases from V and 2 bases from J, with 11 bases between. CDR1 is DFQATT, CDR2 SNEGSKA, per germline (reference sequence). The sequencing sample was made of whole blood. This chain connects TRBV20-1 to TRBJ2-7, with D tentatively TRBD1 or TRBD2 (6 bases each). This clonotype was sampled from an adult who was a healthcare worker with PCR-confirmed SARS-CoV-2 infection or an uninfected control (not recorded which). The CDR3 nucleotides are TGCAGTGCTAGTTCCGGGGGCACCTACGAGCAGTACTTC. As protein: CSASSGGTYEQYF.